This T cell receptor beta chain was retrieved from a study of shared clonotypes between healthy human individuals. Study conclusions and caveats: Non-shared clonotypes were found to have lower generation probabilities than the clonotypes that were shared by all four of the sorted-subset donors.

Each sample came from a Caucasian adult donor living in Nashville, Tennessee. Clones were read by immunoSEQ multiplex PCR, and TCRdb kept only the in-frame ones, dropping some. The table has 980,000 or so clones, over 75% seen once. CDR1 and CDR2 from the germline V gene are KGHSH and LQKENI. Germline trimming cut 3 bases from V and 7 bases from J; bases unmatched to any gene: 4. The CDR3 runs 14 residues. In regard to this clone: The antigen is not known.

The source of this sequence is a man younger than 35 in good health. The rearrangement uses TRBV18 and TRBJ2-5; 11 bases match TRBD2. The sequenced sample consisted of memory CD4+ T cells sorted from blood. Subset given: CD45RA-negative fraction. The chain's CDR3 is CASSPGLAVVTQYF. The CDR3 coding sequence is TGTGCCAGCTCACCGGGACTAGCGGTGGTGACCCAGTACTTC.